Below are 17 T cell receptor beta chains sequenced from a single sample in a study of identical twins. From the 5' RACE reads, TCRdb called clonotypes with MiXCR, one entry per CDR3 protein. This table has some 630,000 distinct CDR3 sequences, 7.1% appearing once. This sample also belongs to another study, concerning yellow fever vaccine responses in identical twins.

Sequencing used PBMCs. The source of these receptors is a young woman in good health.

In this sample, this clonotype turned up many times. The chain recombines TRBV10-3 with TRBJ2-1; weak D call: TRBD2 (7 bases). Germline V gives CDR1 ENHRY, CDR2 SYGVKD. CDR3 length: 18 residues. Trimming left V 0 bases short and J 4 bases short, with 19 bases between. The CDR3 DNA is TGTGCCATCAGTGAGTCGGGTTTTTCGGGGGGCCGGTACAATGAGCAGTTCTTC. Amino acids: CAISESGFSGGRYNEQFF.

This clonotype appeared a few times. The V and J genes are TRBV5-1 and TRBJ2-4; the D gene is possibly TRBD2 (5 bases). The CDR3 contains 18 residues. Trimming cost V 3 bases and J 1 base, with 20 bases left between them. Germline CDR1 is SGHRS and CDR2 is YFSETQ. CDR3 sequence: CASSYARSRDRAKNIQYF. CDR3 sequence (DNA): TGCGCCAGCAGCTATGCCCGATCGAGGGATCGGGCCAAAAACATTCAGTACTTC. The full variable domain, its missing parts supplied by reference TRBV5-1 and TRBJ2-4, is KAGVTQTPRYLIKTRGQQVTLSCSPISGHRSVSWYQQTPGQGLQFLFEYFSETQRNKGNFPGRFSGRQFSNSRSEMNVSTLELGDSALYLCASSYARSRDRAKNIQYFGAGTRLSVL.

The chain combines TRBV4-2 with TRBJ2-7, with TRBD1 as a possible D gene (6 bases). Germline lookup yields CDR1 LGHNA and CDR2 YNFKEQ. V was clipped by 0 bases and J by 2 bases, with 11 bases between them. The CDR3 extends over 15 amino acids. CDR3: CASSQDQQGTYEQYF. In DNA form, the CDR3 reads TGTGCCAGCAGCCAAGATCAGCAGGGGACCTACGAGCAGTACTTC.

CDR3 loop: CASSQVIWDEQYV. For the CDR3, the DNA is TGCGCCAGCAGCCAAGTTATCTGGGACGAGCAGTACGTC. The J gene is TRBJ2-7, the V gene TRBV4-1, with D uncertain. Germline V lookup: CDR1 MGHRA, CDR2 YSYEKL. Trimming left V 1 base short and J 5 bases short, with 9 bases between. This CDR3 is built from 13 residues.

There are a few counts of this clonotype. CDR3 in amino acids: CSARSTIREKLFF. The CDR3 coding sequence is TGCAGTGCTAGATCTACTATTCGTGAAAAACTGTTTTTT. The chain recombines TRBV20-1 with TRBJ1-4; no reliable D call. V was pared by 2 bases and J by 7 bases, with 11 bases between. Germline values: CDR1 DFQATT, CDR2 SNEGSKA (reference sequence). The CDR3 is made up of 13 amino acids.

The chain has TRBV7-2 and TRBJ1-1; D remains ambiguous. Trimming took 0 bases from V and 4 from J, leaving 12 bases between them. Germline CDR1 is SGHTA and CDR2 is FQGNSA. This CDR3 comprises 15 residues. The CDR3 DNA follows: TGTGCCAGCAGCTTAGCGATTATGGCGTCCACTGAAGCTTTCTTT. Protein sequence: CASSLAIMASTEAFF.

Ten or more counts support this clonotype. The V gene is TRBV12-3 or TRBV12-4, the J gene TRBJ2-1; maybe TRBD2 (6 bases). There are 12 residues in the CDR3. V was cut by 3 bases and J by 9 bases, with 9 bases left in between. The CDR3 region has the DNA TGTGCCAGCAGTTTTCGGGGAGGTGAGCAGTTCTTC. Encoded protein: CASSFRGGEQFF.

This clonotype was observed a handful of times. J is TRBJ2-3 and V is TRBV3-1, with D perhaps matching TRBD2 (5 bases). Per germline, CDR1 LGHDT and CDR2 YNNKEL (reference sequence). Trimming shortened V by 0 bases and J by 2 bases, and 9 bases separated the two germline ends. This CDR3 is built from 15 residues. The CDR3 loop is CASSQELGVTDTQYF. For the CDR3, the DNA is TGTGCCAGCAGCCAAGAACTCGGGGTCACAGATACGCAGTATTTT.

This clonotype was seen repeatedly, ten times or more. The J gene is TRBJ2-1, the V gene TRBV2; a weak D match, TRBD2 (6 bases). The CDR3 spans 15 residues. In germline, CDR1 is SNHLY, CDR2 FYNNEI. Trimming pared 2 bases from V and 4 bases from J, leaving 12 bases between. CDR3 loop: CASSENGREYNEQFF. In DNA, the CDR3 is TGTGCCAGCAGTGAAAACGGGAGAGAATACAATGAGCAGTTCTTC. The full variable domain, in which reference TRBV2 and TRBJ2-1 provide the parts outside the CDR3, is EPEVTQTPSHQVTQMGQEVILRCVPISNHLYFYWYRQILGQKVEFLVSFYNNEISEKSEIFDDQFSVERPDGSNFTLKIRSTKLEDSAMYFCASSENGREYNEQFFGPGTRLTVL.

This clonotype was observed a handful of times. The chain has TRBV7-9 and TRBJ1-4, with D unresolved. The CDR3 is made up of 14 amino acids. Trimming removed 4 bases at V and 4 bases at J, with 10 bases between. The germline V gene encodes CDR1 SEHNR and CDR2 FQNEAQ (reference sequence). In nucleotides, the CDR3 is TGTGCCAGCAGCTCCACAAGGAATAATGAAAAACTGTTTTTT. The encoded protein is CASSSTRNNEKLFF.

A few counts support this clonotype. J is TRBJ2-6 and V is TRBV27; 10 positions match TRBD2. Germline V gene data show CDR1 as MNHEY and CDR2 as SMNVEV (reference sequence). V shed 3 bases, J shed 0 bases, and the junction held 8 bases outside the gene matches. The CDR3 sequence is 19 residues long. The CDR3 is CASSFFQLAGSSGANVLTF. Here the CDR3 DNA reads TGTGCCAGCAGTTTCTTCCAACTAGCGGGAAGCTCTGGGGCCAACGTCCTGACTTTC.

The table lists this clonotype with a few counts. This chain joins TRBV19 and TRBJ1-5; maybe TRBD1 (6 bases). V was clipped by 4 bases and J by 5 bases, with 15 bases between them. CDR3 size: 15 residues. Germline V gene lookup returns CDR1 LNHDA and CDR2 SQIVND (reference sequence). CDR3 nucleotide sequence: TGTGCCAGTAGTAAAATGGGGGCGTTCGATCAGCCCCAGCATTTT. Its protein product is CASSKMGAFDQPQHF.

This clonotype was observed a handful of times. The rearrangement links TRBV12-3 or TRBV12-4 to TRBJ2-3, with no clear D. Trimming took off 2 bases at V and 4 bases at J, with 7 bases between the two ends. The length of the CDR3 is 13 residues. In DNA form, the CDR3 reads TGTGCCAGCAGTTTACGGGCCCCAGATACGCAGTATTTT. It codes for CASSLRAPDTQYF.

This clonotype was picked up a small number of times. V usage is TRBV20-1 and J usage is TRBJ2-2; 10 bases fit TRBD2. There are 14 residues in the CDR3. Germline trimming cut 6 bases from V and 1 base from J; bases unmatched to any gene: 2. Looked up from germline, CDR1 is DFQATT and CDR2 is SNEGSKA (reference sequence). DNA of the CDR3: TGCAGTGCATCTAGCGGGGGGAACACCGGGGAGCTGTTTTTT. It yields the protein CSASSGGNTGELFF.

This clonotype was seen a few times. V is TRBV6-1 and J is TRBJ2-6, with a tentative D call TRBD2 (6 bases). CDR1 is MNHNS and CDR2 is SASEGT in the germline V gene. V lost 8 bases, J lost 0 bases, and 14 bases lay in between. The CDR3 contains 16 residues. The CDR3 coding sequence is TGTGCCAGCGATCGGGGAGGAAGCTCTGGGGCCAACGTCCTGACTTTC. Its translation is CASDRGGSSGANVLTF.

The J gene is TRBJ2-1, the V gene TRBV25-1, with 7 bases that match TRBD1. The V gene end was trimmed by 7 bases and the J gene end by 2 bases; junction bases not matched to a gene: 2. This CDR3 spans 13 amino acids. From germline, CDR1 is MGHDK and CDR2 SYGVNS. CDR3 protein: CASTGQTYNEQFF. The CDR3 bases are TGTGCCAGCACGGGACAGACCTACAATGAGCAGTTCTTC.

This clonotype came up a few times. This chain links TRBV28 with TRBJ2-2; D may be TRBD1 (5 bases). V was trimmed by 4 bases and J by 4 bases, leaving 10 bases between them. This CDR3 comprises 14 residues. The germline CDR1 and CDR2 sequences are MDHEN and SYDVKM. CDR3: CASSWGSSTGELFF. The DNA for the CDR3 is TGTGCCAGCAGTTGGGGCAGCTCCACCGGGGAGCTGTTTTTT.